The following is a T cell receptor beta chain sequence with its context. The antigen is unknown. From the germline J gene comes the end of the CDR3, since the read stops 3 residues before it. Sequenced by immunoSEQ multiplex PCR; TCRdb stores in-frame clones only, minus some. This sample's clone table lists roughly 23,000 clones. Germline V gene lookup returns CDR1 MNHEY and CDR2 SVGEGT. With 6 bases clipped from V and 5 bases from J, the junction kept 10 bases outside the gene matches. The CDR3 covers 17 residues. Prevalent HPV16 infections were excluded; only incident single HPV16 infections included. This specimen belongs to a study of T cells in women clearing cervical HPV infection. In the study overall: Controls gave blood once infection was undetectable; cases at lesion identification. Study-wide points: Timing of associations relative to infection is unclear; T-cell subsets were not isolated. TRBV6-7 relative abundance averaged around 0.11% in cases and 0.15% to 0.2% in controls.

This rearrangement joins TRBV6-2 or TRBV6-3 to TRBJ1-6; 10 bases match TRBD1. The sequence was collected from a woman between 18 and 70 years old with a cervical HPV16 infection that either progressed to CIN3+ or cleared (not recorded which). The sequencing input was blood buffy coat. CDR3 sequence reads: CASSRRLGTGDNSPLHF. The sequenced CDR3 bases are TGTGCCAGCAGCCGCCGTTTAGGGACAGGGGATAATTCACCC.